Following are 27 T cell receptor beta chains from one sample sequenced in a study of OX40 agonist ivuxolimab in advanced cancers. Produced via immunoSEQ multiplex PCR; TCRdb's table is partial and in-frame only. The table records roughly 80,000 clones, approximately 94% of them present only once. This material consisted of CD4+ or CD8+ T cells sorted from blood, taken in a trial of the OX40 agonist ivuxolimab. The receptor set was obtained from an adult with an advanced solid tumor such as melanoma, head and neck, liver or kidney cancer.

V and J are TRBV28 and TRBJ2-2; the D gene is possibly TRBD2 (6 bases). Germline V gene sequence: CDR1 MDHEN, CDR2 SYDVKM. V was trimmed by 2 bases and J by 6 bases, leaving 13 bases between them. The CDR3 contains 15 residues. CDR3 loop: CASSLIPGRPGELFF. The CDR3 DNA reads as TGTGCCAGCAGTTTAATCCCTGGGAGGCCCGGGGAGCTGTTTTTT.

The chain has TRBV19 and TRBJ2-2; 7 nucleotides match TRBD1. The V and J ends lost 10 bases and 6 bases, in that order; junction bases with no gene match: 14. Germline loops: CDR1 LNHDA, CDR2 SQIVND (reference sequence). The length of the CDR3 is 15 residues. CDR3 loop: CATQTGAQGAGELFF. CDR3 nucleotide sequence: TGTGCCACGCAAACAGGGGCGCAGGGGGCCGGGGAGCTGTTTTTT.

This chain uses TRBV2 with TRBJ2-2; D may be TRBD1 (6 bases). CDR1 and CDR2 from the germline V gene are SNHLY and FYNNEI. Trimming shortened V by 8 bases and J by 2 bases, and 21 bases separated the two germline ends. This CDR3 comprises 17 residues. CDR3: CASFGIRGDSNTGELFF. CDR3 coding DNA: TGTGCCAGCTTCGGAATCAGGGGCGACAGCAACACCGGGGAGCTGTTTTTT.

The V gene is TRBV6-5, the J gene TRBJ2-6; 7 bases fit TRBD1. Germline V gene lookup returns CDR1 MNHEY and CDR2 SVGAGI. The CDR3 has 16 amino acids. V dropped 2 bases and J dropped 0; count of bases not matched to a gene: 1. The CDR3 DNA sequence: TGTGCCAGCAGTTACGGGACAGTCTCTGGGGCCAACGTCCTGACTTTC. It yields the protein CASSYGTVSGANVLTF.

This chain joins TRBV28 and TRBJ2-4, with 8 positions matching TRBD1. V shed 3 bases, J shed 4 bases, and the junction held 11 bases outside the gene matches. The CDR3 covers 17 residues. Germline V CDR1 and CDR2: MDHEN, SYDVKM. CDR3 bases: TGTGCCAGCAGTTTTGGGTGGGCAGGGGGCTCAAAAAACATTCAGTACTTC. The encoded protein is CASSFGWAGGSKNIQYF. Supplemented by reference TRBV28 and TRBJ2-4, the full variable domain reads DVKVTQSSRYLVKRTGEKVFLECVQDMDHENMFWYRQDPGLGLRLIYFSYDVKMKEKGDIPEGYSVSREKKERFSLILESASTNQTSMYLCASSFGWAGGSKNIQYFGAGTRLSVL.

J is TRBJ1-2 and V is TRBV7-2; 8 bases fit TRBD1. Germline V gives CDR1 SGHTA, CDR2 FQGNSA. The V gene end was trimmed by 5 bases and the J gene end by 8 bases; junction bases not matched to a gene: 7. The CDR3 extends over 13 amino acids. The DNA for the CDR3 is TGTGCCAGCAGCCTGGACAGGGCAGGCGGCTACACCTTC. It encodes CASSLDRAGGYTF.

The chain uses TRBV13 and TRBJ1-2; D is unclear. Trimming took off 0 bases at V and 4 bases at J, with 12 bases between the two ends. There are 15 residues in the CDR3. Germline CDR1 and CDR2: PRHDT and FYEKMQ (reference sequence). The CDR3 region is CASSLGFKGLYGYTF. The CDR3 nucleotides read TGTGCCAGCAGCTTAGGCTTCAAGGGCCTCTATGGCTACACCTTC.

V gene TRBV7-9 combines with J gene TRBJ2-7; TRBD1 aligns across 8 bases. The CDR3 covers 15 residues. The germline CDR1 and CDR2 sequences are SEHNR and FQNEAQ (reference sequence). V shed 5 bases and J 2 bases; nucleotides not matched to a gene: 8. CDR3 sequence: CASSIPGQATYEQYF. The CDR3 DNA is TGTGCCAGCAGCATACCGGGACAGGCGACCTACGAGCAGTACTTC.

This sequence joins TRBV9 and TRBJ2-5; TRBD1 matches at 8 bases. Trimming took 0 bases from V and 6 from J; bases not matched to a gene: 13. The V gene's germline CDR1 is SGDLS and CDR2 YYNGEE. This CDR3 contains 17 residues. CDR3 region: CASSVGHRGQGAKTQYF. The CDR3 region has the DNA TGTGCCAGCAGCGTAGGCCACCGTGGTCAGGGGGCGAAGACCCAGTACTTC.

This clone appeared a single time. The V gene is TRBV9, the J gene TRBJ1-1, with D perhaps TRBD1 (5 bases). CDR1 SGDLS and CDR2 YYNGEE come from the germline V gene. This CDR3 comprises 15 residues. The ends were cut back, 4 bases at V and 6 bases at J, with 19 bases in the middle. The CDR3 sequence is CASSPRIGSGAEAFF. The CDR3 bases are TGTGCCAGCAGCCCCCGCATCGGCTCGGGGGCTGAAGCTTTCTTT. The entire variable domain, with the rest obtained from reference TRBV9 and TRBJ1-1, is as follows: DSGVTQTPKHLITATGQRVTLRCSPRSGDLSVYWYQQSLDQGLQFLIQYYNGEERAKGNILERFSAQQFPDLHSELNLSSLELGDSALYFCASSPRIGSGAEAFFGQGTRLTVV.

This clone was observed a single time. The chain couples TRBV9 to TRBJ2-7, with 8 nucleotides matching TRBD2. The CDR3 is 15 amino acids. V lost 2 bases to trimming and J lost 0 bases; unmatched junction nucleotides: 4. In germline, CDR1 is SGDLS, CDR2 YYNGEE. The chain's CDR3 is CASSVSREASYEQYF. The CDR3 DNA follows: TGTGCCAGCAGCGTCTCGCGGGAGGCCTCCTACGAGCAGTACTTC.

The chain recombines TRBV7-9 with TRBJ2-5, with 12 bases fitting TRBD2. CDR1 is SEHNR and CDR2 is FQNEAQ in the germline V gene (reference sequence). There are 17 residues in the CDR3. J was trimmed by 4 bases and V by 5 bases; bases with no gene match: 11. The chain's CDR3 is CASSHADSGLAGETQYF. CDR3 nucleotide sequence: TGTGCCAGCAGCCACGCTGATTCGGGACTAGCGGGAGAGACCCAGTACTTC. The entire variable domain, with the rest obtained from reference TRBV7-9 and TRBJ2-5, is as follows: DTGVSQNPRHKITKRGQNVTFRCDPISEHNRLYWYRQTLGQGPEFLTYFQNEAQLEKSRLLSDRFSAERPKGSFSTLEIQRTEQGDSAMYLCASSHADSGLAGETQYFGPGTRLLVL.

This chain links TRBV10-3 with TRBJ2-6; 10 bases fit TRBD1. CDR1 ENHRY and CDR2 SYGVKD come from the germline V gene. Unmatched junction bases numbered 9, after V lost 10 bases and J lost 0 bases. This CDR3 contains 17 residues. The CDR3 region has the DNA TGTGCCACTTCCGGGACAGGGGAATTCTCTGGGGCCAACGTCCTGACTTTC. It is translated as CATSGTGEFSGANVLTF.

The chain recombines TRBV9 with TRBJ1-2; the D is unclear. The CDR3 length is 12 residues. Looked up from germline, CDR1 is SGDLS and CDR2 is YYNGEE. The V end was cut by 0 bases, the J end by 6 bases, with 6 bases between. In DNA form, the CDR3 reads TGTGCCAGCAGCGTAGGACGGGATGGCTACACCTTC. Its translation: CASSVGRDGYTF.

The CDR3 nucleotides are TGCGCCAGCAGCCACCCTCGACCGGTAATGGGTGGCTACACCTTC. It encodes CASSHPRPVMGGYTF. The chain carries TRBV4-1 and TRBJ1-2, with unresolved D. The germline CDR1 and CDR2 sequences are MGHRA and YSYEKL. This CDR3 region has 15 residues. V was shortened by 3 bases and J by 7 bases, with 18 bases between the two germline ends.

The rearrangement uses TRBV27 and TRBJ2-3; 15 bases match TRBD2. With V trimmed by 5 bases and J by 6 bases, 3 bases remained unmatched. The CDR3 sequence is 15 residues long. Per the germline V gene, CDR1 is MNHEY and CDR2 is SMNVEV (reference sequence). The CDR3 DNA reads as TGTGCCAGCAGTACCGGGACTAGCGGGGGGGATACGCAGTATTTT. Amino acids: CASSTGTSGGDTQYF.

The genes are TRBV29-1 and TRBJ2-7, with D possibly matching TRBD1 (6 bases). The V and J ends lost 6 bases and 0 bases respectively, with 18 bases between them. This CDR3 contains 15 residues. Germline CDR1 SQVTM, CDR2 ANQGSEA. CDR3 sequence: CSVAPGDQSSYEQYF. The CDR3 nucleotides read TGCAGCGTCGCCCCAGGGGACCAAAGCTCCTACGAGCAGTACTTC.

This rearrangement joins TRBV12-5 to TRBJ2-2; D call uncertain. The CDR3 extends over 15 amino acids. The germline V gene encodes CDR1 LGHNT and CDR2 FRNRAP. Trimming left V 3 bases short and J 0 bases short, with 8 bases between. The CDR3 bases are TGTGCTAGTGGTTTCCAGGCAGCGAACACCGGGGAGCTGTTTTTT. Amino acids: CASGFQAANTGELFF.

This clone came up once. Here the CDR3 DNA reads TGTGCCAGCAGCGTAGGAACGGGACCAGATACGCAGTATTTT. This translates into CASSVGTGPDTQYF. The chain employs TRBV9 and TRBJ2-3; possibly TRBD1 or TRBD2 for D (5 bases each). V was cut by 0 bases and J by 4 bases, with 9 bases left in between. Looked up from germline, CDR1 is SGDLS and CDR2 is YYNGEE. This CDR3 is built from 14 residues.

This clone was detected only once. The CDR3 DNA is TGTGCCAGCAGCTCCCAGGGGACAACTAATGAAAAACTGTTTTTT. Protein: CASSSQGTTNEKLFF. The J gene is TRBJ1-4, the V gene TRBV7-9; D possibly corresponds to TRBD1 (6 bases). Germline CDR1 is SEHNR and CDR2 is FQNEAQ (reference sequence). This CDR3 is 15 amino acids long. With 4 bases removed from V and 0 bases from J, the gap between germline ends came to 9 bases.

This clone was found a few times. The V gene is TRBV10-2, the J gene TRBJ1-1; no definite D call. Germline assignment: CDR1 WSHSY and CDR2 SAAADI. CDR3 size: 15 residues. Trimming pared 0 bases from V and 3 bases from J, leaving 11 bases between. The CDR3 region has the DNA TGCGCCAGCAGTGAGTCGGTTCGCGGGGACACTGAAGCTTTCTTT. Its translation: CASSESVRGDTEAFF.

The gene calls are TRBV2 and TRBJ2-1; D is ambiguous. CDR3 length equals 13 residues. V was shortened by 6 bases and J by 1 base, with 7 bases between the two germline ends. Germline V lookup: CDR1 SNHLY, CDR2 FYNNEI. DNA of the CDR3: TGTGCCAGCAGCCAGTTATCCTACAATGAGCAGTTCTTC. It encodes CASSQLSYNEQFF.

V and J are TRBV27 and TRBJ2-2; D gene uncertain. Per germline, CDR1 MNHEY and CDR2 SMNVEV (reference sequence). V dropped 6 bases and J dropped 1 base, with 9 bases sitting between them. This CDR3 is built from 14 residues. CDR3 residues: CASRLSLNTGELFF. CDR3 DNA sequence: TGTGCCAGCAGGCTATCACTGAACACCGGGGAGCTGTTTTTT.

In this sample, this clone turned up once. The gene calls are TRBV7-6 and TRBJ1-4, with a tentative D call TRBD1 (5 bases). Trimming left V 3 bases short and J 0 bases short, with 26 bases between. Germline values: CDR1 SGHVS, CDR2 FNYEAQ. The CDR3 covers 21 residues. This CDR3 is CASSFDAGRPRDPATNEKLFF. CDR3 in DNA: TGTGCCAGCAGCTTCGATGCGGGCCGACCTAGGGACCCCGCAACTAATGAAAAACTGTTTTTT.

The CDR3 spells CASSIGLAALQETQYF. The CDR3 DNA reads as TGTGCCAGCAGCATCGGACTAGCGGCACTCCAAGAGACCCAGTACTTC. The chain joins TRBV28 to TRBJ2-5; 10 bases agree with TRBD2. Losses at the gene ends were 6 bases for V and 1 base for J; bases not matched to a gene: 8. The V gene's germline CDR1 is MDHEN and CDR2 SYDVKM. CDR3 length equals 16 residues.

The rearrangement links TRBV2 to TRBJ1-4, with D possibly matching TRBD1 (5 bases). Germline CDR1 SNHLY, CDR2 FYNNEI. V lost 2 bases and J 3 bases, leaving 13 bases between the germline ends. This CDR3 comprises 16 residues. The CDR3, as DNA: TGTGCCAGCAGTGAAAGGCGGGGCGGTTCTAATGAAAAACTGTTTTTT. Amino acid sequence: CASSERRGGSNEKLFF.

This clone is a singleton in its sample. The CDR3 DNA is TGTGCCAGCACTAGGTCCCGGGACAGGGGATCGAGGCGGGGCTACACCTTC. The encoded protein is CASTRSRDRGSRRGYTF. The chain is built from TRBV28 and TRBJ1-2; 10 bases map to TRBD1. Trimming removed 7 bases from V and 8 bases from J; junction bases left unmatched: 19. The V gene's germline CDR1 is MDHEN and CDR2 SYDVKM. The CDR3 totals 17 residues.